This TCR beta chain was recovered during a study of cytomegalovirus exposure and HLA in healthy donors. Study information: As released early, the data held 70 million to 95 million unique TCRs from HLA-typed donors. General study findings and limits: Likely technical artifact: a cluster of highly shared sequence variants. As was reported, the HLA-A and HLA-B alleles of most subjects were accurately predicted from TCR beta sequences.

Donors likely had unrecorded immune exposures despite being nominally healthy when sampled. The PCR ran on 60 Vbeta and 13 Jbeta primers. The data were produced by immunoSEQ multiplex PCR, yet TCRdb's version contains in-frame clones alone and is incomplete. Of 150,000 to 200,000 clones in the sample, about 76% were seen once. This CDR3 contains 15 residues. Germline V gives CDR1 LNHDA, CDR2 SQIVND (reference sequence). The V end lost 9 bases, the J end lost 7 bases, and 19 bases lay between the germline ends. Regarding this clone: Its target is unknown.

This rearrangement joins TRBV19 to TRBJ1-6, with TRBD1 as a possible D gene (6 bases). The sequencing sample was made of PBMCs. The sequence was collected from a woman in her fifties or sixties in good health and CMV-seronegative. Written as DNA, the CDR3 is TGTGCCAGCAGCTGGGACCACCAGGGGAATTCACCCCTCCACTTT. Its translation is CASSWDHQGNSPLHF. The full variable domain, rest sourced from reference TRBV19 and TRBJ1-6, is DGGITQSPKYLFRKEGQNVTLSCEQNLNHDAMYWYRQDPGQGLRLIYYSQIVNDFQKGDIAEGYSVSREKKESFPLTVTSAQKNPTAFYLCASSWDHQGNSPLHFGNGTRLTVT.